This entry concerns a single T cell receptor (beta chain). No cognate antigen has been identified for it. Base qualities are not recorded, but no much larger clone differs from it by a single base. The data belong to a study of T-cell reconstitution after alpha-beta-depleted transplantation in children (dated by TCRdb to 2016 to 2018). With regard to the full study: T-cell immune reconstitution after TCRalphabeta/CD19-depleted allogeneic hematopoietic cell transplantation in children was quantitatively tracked in the study by means of TCR repertoire profiling.

Receptor amplification or capture employed PCR. TCRdb records Illumina HiSeq 2500 as the sequencer. TCR library preparation used molecular barcoding, with unique molecular identifiers applied to normalize quantification of the TCRbeta repertoire. TCRdb trimmed public reads at Q25 via fastp, called clones via MiXCR and kept in-frame beta chains. Rows merge per CDR3 protein into single entries with the most common DNA and genes. Across this sample there are hundreds of thousands of distinct CDR3 sequences, with 9.9% seen only once. The ten biggest clones cover 10% of the sample. The junction shows trimming of 5 bases on V and 1 base on J, plus 13 bases between the germline ends. The CDR3 contains 15 residues, cysteine and phenylalanine counted. Only the CDR3 DNA is retained, 45 bases long and in frame from the first base.

The TCR originated in a human donor who donated a stem cell graft to a child with SCID. In this chain, TRBV23-1 is recombined with TRBJ2-3; the D gene is tentatively TRBD1 or TRBD2, each matching 5 bases. TRBV23-1 belongs to the ORF category, with a function that is uncertain. The starting material was PBMCs from the stem cell graft donor, obtained from the stem cell graft. The nucleotide sequence is TGCGCCAGCAGTGCCGGGGAAGGGGGCACAGATACGCAGTATTTT. Its coded protein is CASSAGEGGTDTQYF.